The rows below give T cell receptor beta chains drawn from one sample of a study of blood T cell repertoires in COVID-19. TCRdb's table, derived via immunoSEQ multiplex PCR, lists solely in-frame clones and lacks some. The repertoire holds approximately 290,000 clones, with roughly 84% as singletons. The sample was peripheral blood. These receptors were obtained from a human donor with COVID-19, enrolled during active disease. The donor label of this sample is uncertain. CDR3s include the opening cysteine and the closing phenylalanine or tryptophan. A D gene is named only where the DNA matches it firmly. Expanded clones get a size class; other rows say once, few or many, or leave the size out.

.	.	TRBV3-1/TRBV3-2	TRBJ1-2	CASSQEARGGSGYTF	TGTGCCAGCAGCCAAGAAGCCAGGGGAGGGAGCGGCTACACCTTC
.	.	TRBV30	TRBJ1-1	CAWSSTGHPGLTTEAFF	TGTGCCTGGAGTTCTACAGGCCACCCAGGTTTGACGACTGAAGCTTTCTTT
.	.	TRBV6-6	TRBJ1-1	CASIRGDRPGTEAFF	TGTGCCAGCATCAGGGGCGACAGGCCGGGCACTGAAGCTTTCTTT
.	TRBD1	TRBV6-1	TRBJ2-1	CASSEQGWATGSHEQFF	TGTGCCAGCAGTGAACAGGGTTGGGCGACAGGGAGCCATGAGCAGTTCTTC
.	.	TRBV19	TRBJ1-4	CASTDGATNEKLFF	TGTGCCAGTACTGACGGAGCAACTAATGAAAAACTGTTTTTT
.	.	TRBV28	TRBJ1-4	CASSYGGAPIQNEKLFF	TGTGCCAGCAGTTATGGAGGGGCCCCAATCCAAAATGAAAAACTGTTTTTT
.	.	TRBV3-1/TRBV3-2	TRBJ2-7	CASSQDPSSYEQYF	TGTGCCAGCAGCCAAGATCCTAGCTCCTACGAGCAGTACTTC
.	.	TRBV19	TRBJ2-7	CASSIGWEGAHSYEQYF	TGTGCCAGTAGTATAGGGTGGGAAGGGGCCCACTCCTACGAGCAGTACTTC
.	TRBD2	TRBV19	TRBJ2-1	CASSIMTSAKYYNEQFF	TGTGCCAGTAGTATAATGACTAGCGCAAAATACTACAATGAGCAGTTCTTC
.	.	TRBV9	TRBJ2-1	CASSAPSEGEQFF	TGTGCCAGCAGCGCGCCGTCGGAGGGTGAGCAGTTCTTC
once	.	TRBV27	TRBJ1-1	CASSPNGRVMNTEAFF	TGTGCCAGCAGTCCCAATGGGAGGGTTATGAACACTGAAGCTTTCTTT
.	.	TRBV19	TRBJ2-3	CASGSGADTQYF	TGTGCCAGTGGATCAGGGGCAGATACGCAGTATTTT
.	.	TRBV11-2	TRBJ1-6	CASSLNSFSYNSPLHF	TGTGCCAGCAGCTTGAACAGCTTTTCCTATAATTCACCCCTCCACTTT
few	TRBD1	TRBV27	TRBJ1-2	CASGLGTGGGYTF	TGTGCCAGCGGACTCGGGACAGGCGGCGGCTACACCTTC
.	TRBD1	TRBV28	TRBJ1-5	CASRPRTGGAEPQHF	TGTGCCAGCAGACCGCGGACAGGGGGAGCAGAACCCCAGCATTTT
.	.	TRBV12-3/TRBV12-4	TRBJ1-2	CASSSTGLGYTF	TGTGCCAGCAGTTCCACAGGGCTGGGCTACACCTTC
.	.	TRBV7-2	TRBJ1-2	CASSPRRQDYGYTF	TGTGCCAGCAGCCCCCGCAGACAGGACTATGGCTACACCTTC
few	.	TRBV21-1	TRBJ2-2	CASSKKRTGEVELFF	TGTGCCAGCAGCAAAAAAAGGACAGGGGAGGTTGAGCTGTTTTTT
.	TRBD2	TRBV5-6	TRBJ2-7	CASSGRRLAGGRPEQYF	TGTGCCAGCAGCGGACGGCGACTAGCGGGAGGGCGTCCGGAGCAGTACTTC
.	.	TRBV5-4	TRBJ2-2	CASSLLRGTGELFF	TGTGCCAGCAGCTTGCTTAGGGGCACCGGGGAGCTGTTTTTT
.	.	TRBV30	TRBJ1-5	CAWTQGIFQPQHF	TGTGCCTGGACCCAGGGGATTTTTCAGCCCCAGCATTTT
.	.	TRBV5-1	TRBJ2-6	CASSLATGANVLTF	TGCGCCAGCAGCTTGGCTACTGGGGCCAACGTCCTGACTTTC
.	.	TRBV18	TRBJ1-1	CASSPTQLTGLNTEAFF	TGTGCCAGCTCACCGACCCAATTAACAGGTTTGAACACTGAAGCTTTCTTT
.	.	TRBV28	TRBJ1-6	CASSWGGGPDNSPLHF	TGTGCCAGCAGTTGGGGAGGGGGGCCCGATAATTCACCCCTCCACTTT
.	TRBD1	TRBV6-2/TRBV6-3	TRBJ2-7	CASSPTDRGLDEQYF	TGTGCCAGCAGCCCTACGGACAGGGGGCTCGACGAGCAGTACTTC
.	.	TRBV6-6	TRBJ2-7	CASSPGGSYEQYF	TGTGCCAGCAGCCCGGGTGGAAGCTACGAGCAGTACTTC
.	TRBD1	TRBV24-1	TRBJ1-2	CATSGDRVYGYTF	TGTGCCACCAGTGGCGACAGGGTCTATGGCTACACCTTC
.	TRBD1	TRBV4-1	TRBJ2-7	CASSQREGAPYEQYF	TGCGCCAGCAGCCAGAGAGAGGGGGCCCCCTACGAGCAGTACTTC
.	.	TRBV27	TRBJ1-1	CASSLEGLNTEAFF	TGTGCCAGCAGTTTAGAGGGATTGAACACTGAAGCTTTCTTT
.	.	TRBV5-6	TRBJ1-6	CASSLGQGSYNSPLHF	TGTGCCAGCAGCTTAGGGCAGGGGTCTTATAATTCACCCCTCCACTTT
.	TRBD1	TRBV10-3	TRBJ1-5	CAISEGQVGQPQHF	TGTGCCATCAGTGAGGGACAGGTTGGGCAGCCCCAGCATTTT
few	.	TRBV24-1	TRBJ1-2	CATSPGLNYGYTF	TGTGCCACCAGTCCGGGACTGAACTATGGCTACACCTTC
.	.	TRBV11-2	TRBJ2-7	CASSPTSSYEQYF	TGTGCCAGCAGCCCTACTAGCTCGTACGAGCAGTACTTC
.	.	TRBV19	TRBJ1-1	CASVSPFNTEAFF	TGTGCCAGTGTATCCCCCTTCAACACTGAAGCTTTCTTT
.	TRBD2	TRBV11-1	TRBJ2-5	CASSLRTSGKETQYF	TGTGCCAGCAGCCTCAGGACTAGCGGAAAAGAGACCCAGTACTTC
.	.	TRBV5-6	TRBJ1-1	CASSLVSVNTEAFF	TGTGCCAGCAGCTTGGTGTCAGTTAACACTGAAGCTTTCTTT
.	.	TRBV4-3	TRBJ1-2	CASSQDPTGSYGYTF	TGCGCCAGCAGCCAAGATCCGACAGGTTCCTATGGCTACACCTTC
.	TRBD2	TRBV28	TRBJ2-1	CASSGTSGTDEQFF	TGTGCCAGCTCTGGGACTAGCGGGACGGATGAGCAGTTCTTC
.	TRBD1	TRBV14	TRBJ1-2	CASSQVRGPFHGYTF	TGTGCCAGCAGCCAAGTTAGGGGGCCGTTTCATGGCTACACCTTC
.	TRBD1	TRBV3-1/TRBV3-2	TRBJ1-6	CASSQDTSEGAWGGSPLHF	TGTGCCAGCAGCCAAGATACTTCGGAGGGGGCCTGGGGTGGATCACCCCTCCACTTT
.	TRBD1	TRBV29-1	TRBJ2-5	CSVPGQGEETQYF	TGCAGCGTTCCAGGACAGGGTGAAGAGACCCAGTACTTC
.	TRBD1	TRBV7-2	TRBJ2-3	CASSWATGGTDTQYF	TGTGCCAGCAGCTGGGCGACAGGGGGGACAGATACGCAGTATTTT